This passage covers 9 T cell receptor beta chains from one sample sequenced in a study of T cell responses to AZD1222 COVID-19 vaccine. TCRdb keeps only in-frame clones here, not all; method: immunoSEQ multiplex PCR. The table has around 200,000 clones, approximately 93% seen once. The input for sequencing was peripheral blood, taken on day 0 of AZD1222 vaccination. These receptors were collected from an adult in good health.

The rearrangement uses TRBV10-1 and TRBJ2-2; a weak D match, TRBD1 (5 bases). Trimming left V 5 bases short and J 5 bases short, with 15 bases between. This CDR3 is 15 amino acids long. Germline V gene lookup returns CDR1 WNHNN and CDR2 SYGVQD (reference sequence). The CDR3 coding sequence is TGCGCCAGCAGTCGGAGTAACTCAGGGACCGGGGAGCTGTTTTTT. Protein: CASSRSNSGTGELFF.

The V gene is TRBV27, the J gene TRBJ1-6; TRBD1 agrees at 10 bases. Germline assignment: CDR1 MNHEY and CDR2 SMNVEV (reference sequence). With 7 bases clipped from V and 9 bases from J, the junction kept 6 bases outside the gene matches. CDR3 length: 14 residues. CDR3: CASKGTGVSSPLHF. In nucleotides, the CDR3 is TGTGCCAGCAAGGGGACAGGGGTTAGTTCACCCCTCCACTTT.

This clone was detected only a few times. As DNA, the CDR3 is TGTGCCAGCAGCCCACGGGGCGACAACACCGGGGAGCTGTTTTTT. Translating it yields CASSPRGDNTGELFF. The chain recombines TRBV3-1 (or the pseudogene TRBV3-2) with TRBJ2-2; D may correspond to TRBD1 or TRBD2 (5 bases each). This CDR3 has 15 residues. V lost 4 bases and J 2 bases, leaving 11 bases between the germline ends. The germline gives CDR1 LGHDT, CDR2 YNNKEL (reference sequence).

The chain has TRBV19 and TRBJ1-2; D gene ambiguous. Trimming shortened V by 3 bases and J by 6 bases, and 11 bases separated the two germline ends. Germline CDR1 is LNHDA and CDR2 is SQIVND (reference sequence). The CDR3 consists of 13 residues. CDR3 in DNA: TGTGCCAGTAGTATGGTGGGTAATCATGGCTACACCTTC. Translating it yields CASSMVGNHGYTF.

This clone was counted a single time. In DNA, the CDR3 is TGTGCCAGCAGCCAAAGGTCCTCGAGTCGGGCTGAAGCTTTCTTT. Translating it yields CASSQRSSSRAEAFF. V is TRBV7-2 and J is TRBJ1-1; D unresolved. Germline lookup yields CDR1 SGHTA and CDR2 FQGNSA. The CDR3 covers 15 residues. Trimming took 5 bases from V and 6 from J, leaving 19 bases between them.

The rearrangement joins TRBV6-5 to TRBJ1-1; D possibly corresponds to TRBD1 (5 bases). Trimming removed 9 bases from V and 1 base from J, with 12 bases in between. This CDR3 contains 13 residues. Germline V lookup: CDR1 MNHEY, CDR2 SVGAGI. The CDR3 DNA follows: TGTGCCAGTCGGGACTCCTCGAACACTGAAGCTTTCTTT. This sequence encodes CASRDSSNTEAFF.

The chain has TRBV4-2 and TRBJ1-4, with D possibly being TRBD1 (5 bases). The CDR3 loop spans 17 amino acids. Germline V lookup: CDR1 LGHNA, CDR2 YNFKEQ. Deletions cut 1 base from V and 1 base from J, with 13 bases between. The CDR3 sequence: CASSQVGGVGTNEKLFF. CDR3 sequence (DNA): TGTGCCAGCAGCCAAGTCGGGGGGGTAGGAACTAATGAAAAACTGTTTTTT.

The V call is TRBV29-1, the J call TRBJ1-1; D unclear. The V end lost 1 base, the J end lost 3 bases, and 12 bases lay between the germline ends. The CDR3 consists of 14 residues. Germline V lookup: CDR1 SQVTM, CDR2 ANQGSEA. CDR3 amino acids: CSVEAQVGDTEAFF. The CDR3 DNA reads TGCAGCGTTGAAGCGCAGGTCGGGGACACTGAAGCTTTCTTT.

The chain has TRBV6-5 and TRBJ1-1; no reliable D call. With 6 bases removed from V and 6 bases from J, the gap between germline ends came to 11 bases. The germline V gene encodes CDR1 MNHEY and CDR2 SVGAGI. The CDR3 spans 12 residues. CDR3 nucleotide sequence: TGTGCCAGCAGCCCCCGTCTGTCTGAAGCTTTCTTT. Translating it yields CASSPRLSEAFF.